This entry lists 18 T cell receptor beta chains sequenced from one sample in a study of cytomegalovirus exposure and HLA in healthy donors. Assay: immunoSEQ multiplex PCR; the TCRdb copy retains only in-frame clones and omits some. The sample comprises about 160,000 clones, roughly 84% of which are singletons, and about 9.4% rests with the top ten. The specimen was PBMCs. Receptor source: a man aged 25 to 45 in good health and CMV-seropositive.

The J gene is TRBJ2-5, the V gene TRBV6-5; the D is unclear. The CDR3 length is 16 residues. The V and J ends lost 2 bases and 4 bases respectively, with 17 bases between them. Per the germline V gene, CDR1 is MNHEY and CDR2 is SVGAGI. The CDR3 DNA is TGTGCCAGCAGTTACAGACCCCGGGTCCGTGCAGAGACCCAGTACTTC. This translates into CASSYRPRVRAETQYF.

The V call is TRBV5-1, the J call TRBJ2-1; perhaps TRBD2 as D (6 bases). In germline, CDR1 is SGHRS, CDR2 YFSETQ. Deletions cut 4 bases from V and 3 bases from J, with 11 bases between. The CDR3 is 14 residues long. CDR3 bases: TGCGCCAGCAGCGTTTCCGGGAGCTACAATGAGCAGTTCTTC. Translated: CASSVSGSYNEQFF.

The rearrangement uses TRBV7-8 and TRBJ2-2, with 8 positions matching TRBD1. Germline V gives CDR1 SGHVS, CDR2 FQNEAQ. After removal of 4 bases from V and 2 bases from J, the junction contained 3 bases not matched to a gene. The CDR3 totals 15 residues. CDR3 amino acids: CASSWGQVNTGELFF. CDR3 in DNA: TGTGCCAGCAGCTGGGGACAGGTCAACACCGGGGAGCTGTTTTTT.

CDR3 amino acids: CASSEARRGQGGYTF. In DNA form, the CDR3 reads TGTGCCAGCAGTGAAGCTAGGAGGGGGCAGGGCGGCTACACCTTC. The genes are TRBV2 and TRBJ1-2; TRBD1 matches 7 bases. The CDR3 has 15 residues. V lost 0 bases, J lost 8 bases, and 9 bases stayed unmatched. Per the germline V gene, CDR1 is SNHLY and CDR2 is FYNNEI.

V gene TRBV9 combines with J gene TRBJ1-5; D not resolved. Trimming removed 4 bases at V and 0 bases at J, with 11 bases between. This CDR3 is 15 amino acids long. The germline CDR1 and CDR2 sequences are SGDLS and YYNGEE. This CDR3 reads CASSLDGDSNQPQHF. The CDR3 DNA is TGTGCCAGCAGCTTAGACGGTGATAGCAATCAGCCCCAGCATTTT.

This chain joins TRBV7-2 and TRBJ2-3; the D is unclear. V dropped 7 bases and J dropped 5 bases, with 19 bases sitting between them. The germline gives CDR1 SGHTA, CDR2 FQGNSA. The CDR3 totals 15 residues. CDR3 residues: CASKLNAGFRDTQYF. As DNA, the CDR3 is TGTGCCAGCAAACTTAACGCCGGGTTTAGAGATACGCAGTATTTT.

The J gene is TRBJ2-7, the V gene TRBV18; TRBD1 aligns across 11 bases. CDR1 and CDR2 from the germline V gene are KGHSH and LQKENI. With V trimmed by 4 bases and J by 2 bases, 4 bases remained unmatched. The CDR3 has 15 amino acids. The CDR3 reads CASSQGQGGPYEQYF. The DNA for the CDR3 is TGTGCCAGCTCACAGGGACAGGGGGGGCCCTACGAGCAGTACTTC.

The chain joins TRBV6-5 to TRBJ1-1; D gene ambiguous. Trimming shortened V by 0 bases and J by 4 bases, and 9 bases separated the two germline ends. CDR3 length: 14 amino acids. The germline gives CDR1 MNHEY, CDR2 SVGAGI. In DNA, the CDR3 is TGTGCCAGCAGTTACTCGATCCGGGTCACTGAAGCTTTCTTT. The encoded protein is CASSYSIRVTEAFF.

The sample holds one count of this clone. The gene calls are TRBV5-4 and TRBJ2-1; 16 bases line up with TRBD2. J was trimmed by 8 bases and V by 4 bases; bases with no gene match: 12. This CDR3 has 18 amino acids. The germline V gene encodes CDR1 SGHNT and CDR2 YYREEE (reference sequence). CDR3: CASSTGTSGRVSGDEQFF. CDR3 bases: TGTGCCAGCAGCACTGGGACTAGCGGGAGGGTGTCCGGCGATGAGCAGTTCTTC.

CDR3 sequence (DNA): TGTGCCAGCAGCACCCTTAGGGACACCCCTAACTATGGCTACACCTTC. It is translated as CASSTLRDTPNYGYTF. The chain recombines TRBV21-1 with TRBJ1-2; the D call in the table, TRBD1, was not verified against the DNA. TRBV21-1 is a pseudogene locus. This CDR3 region has 16 residues.

The V and J genes are TRBV5-1 and TRBJ2-3, with 9 nucleotides matching TRBD1. The V and J ends lost 4 bases and 6 bases, in that order; junction bases with no gene match: 6. Germline CDR1 is SGHRS and CDR2 is YFSETQ. This CDR3 contains 14 residues. CDR3 amino acids: CASSPGTGPDTQYF. CDR3 DNA sequence: TGCGCCAGCAGCCCCGGGACAGGGCCGGATACGCAGTATTTT.

The V and J genes are TRBV7-3 and TRBJ2-1; TRBD2 matches 8 bases. The CDR3 length is 14 residues. V was pared by 3 bases and J by 5 bases, with 3 bases of the junction left unmatched. CDR1 and CDR2 (germline): SGHTA, FQGTGA. CDR3 sequence: CASSFAGGDNEQFF. CDR3 nucleotide sequence: TGTGCCAGCAGCTTCGCCGGGGGGGACAATGAGCAGTTCTTC.

The chain combines TRBV5-6 with TRBJ2-1; 12 bases are shared with TRBD2. V trimming: 0 bases; J trimming: 8 bases; junction bases outside the gene matches: 9. CDR3 length equals 17 residues. Germline values: CDR1 SGHDT, CDR2 YYEEEE. The CDR3 sequence: CASSLDLAGGPQDEQFF. The CDR3 DNA sequence: TGTGCCAGCAGCTTGGATCTAGCGGGAGGGCCCCAGGATGAGCAGTTCTTC.

The chain uses TRBV19 and TRBJ1-5, with TRBD1 matching 7 bases. CDR3 length: 15 amino acids. Trimming at V came to 8 bases and at J to 4 bases, leaving 11 bases not matched to a gene. The V gene's germline CDR1 is LNHDA and CDR2 SQIVND (reference sequence). In DNA, the CDR3 is TGTGCCAGTTCCTGGGGGCCGGGACAGAATCAGCCCCAGCATTTT. It encodes CASSWGPGQNQPQHF.

The genes are TRBV28 and TRBJ2-7, with 7 bases identical to TRBD2. Germline CDR1 reads MDHEN; CDR2 reads SYDVKM. The CDR3 is 14 amino acids. V was clipped by 5 bases and J by 3 bases; unmatched bases: 7. The CDR3, as DNA: TGTGCCAGCAGTGGGGGGGGAGGGCTCTACGAGCAGTACTTC. It encodes CASSGGGGLYEQYF. Drawing the rest from reference TRBV28 and TRBJ2-7, the complete variable domain is DVKVTQSSRYLVKRTGEKVFLECVQDMDHENMFWYRQDPGLGLRLIYFSYDVKMKEKGDIPEGYSVSREKKERFSLILESASTNQTSMYLCASSGGGGLYEQYFGPGTRLTVT.

V is TRBV12-5 and J is TRBJ2-3; 8 bases are a match to TRBD2. Germline V lookup: CDR1 LGHNT, CDR2 FRNRAP. The ends lost 0 bases at V and 3 bases at J; junction bases unmatched: 14. This CDR3 comprises 19 residues. The CDR3 coding sequence is TGTGCTAGTGGTTTGGTAAGAGGAGTGGGGACTAGTGAGACAGATACGCAGTATTTT. Its translation is CASGLVRGVGTSETDTQYF.

The chain links TRBV7-9 to TRBJ1-5; no reliable D call. The V gene's germline CDR1 is SEHNR and CDR2 FQNEAQ (reference sequence). V shed 5 bases and J shed 4 bases, with 12 bases lying between them. This CDR3 is built from 14 residues. The CDR3 here is CASSDTGPNQPQHF. CDR3 bases: TGTGCCAGCAGCGACACTGGGCCAAATCAGCCCCAGCATTTT.

The chain uses TRBV5-1 and TRBJ2-7, with D perhaps TRBD2 (7 bases). The germline V and J ends were trimmed by 4 bases and 5 bases, with 16 bases remaining between them. CDR3 length equals 14 residues. Germline-derived CDR1 and CDR2 are SGHRS and YFSETQ. The CDR3 loop is CASSPGGGEDEQYF. CDR3 DNA: TGCGCCAGCAGCCCGGGGGGCGGAGAGGACGAGCAGTACTTC.